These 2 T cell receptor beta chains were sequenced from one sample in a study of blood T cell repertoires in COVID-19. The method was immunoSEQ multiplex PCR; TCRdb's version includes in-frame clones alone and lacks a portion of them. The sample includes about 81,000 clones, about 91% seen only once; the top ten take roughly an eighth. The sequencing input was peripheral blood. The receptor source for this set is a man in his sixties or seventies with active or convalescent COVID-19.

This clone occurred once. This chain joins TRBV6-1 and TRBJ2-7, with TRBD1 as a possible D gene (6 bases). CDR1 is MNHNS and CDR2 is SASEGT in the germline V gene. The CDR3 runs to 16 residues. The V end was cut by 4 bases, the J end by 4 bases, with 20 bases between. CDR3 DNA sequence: TGTGCCAGCAGTGCAGAGGGGGTCCGCCCCCTTTACGAGCAGTACTTC. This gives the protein CASSAEGVRPLYEQYF.

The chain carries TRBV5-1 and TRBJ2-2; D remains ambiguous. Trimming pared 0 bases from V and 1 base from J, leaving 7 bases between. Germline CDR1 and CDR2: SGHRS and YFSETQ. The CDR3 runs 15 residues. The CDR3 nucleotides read TGCGCCAGCAGCTTGGACCAGCGGAACACCGGGGAGCTGTTTTTT. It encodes CASSLDQRNTGELFF. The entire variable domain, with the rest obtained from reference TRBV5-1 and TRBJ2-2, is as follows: KAGVTQTPRYLIKTRGQQVTLSCSPISGHRSVSWYQQTPGQGLQFLFEYFSETQRNKGNFPGRFSGRQFSNSRSEMNVSTLELGDSALYLCASSLDQRNTGELFFGEGSRLTVL.